The sequence of this TCR beta chain was determined in a study of shared clonotypes between healthy human individuals (dated by TCRdb to between 2020 and 2021). General notes on the study: The cohort comprised a couple of women and a few men aged 18 to 49 years. For each donor, CD4 naive and CD4 memory were each given three plates, CD8 naive was given two plates, and CD8 memory was given one plate. To estimate repertoire size and how much clonotypes are shared between individuals, the study performed deep sequencing of blood TCR repertoires from a few healthy adults. Different laboratories and diverse techniques were used to prepare libraries and sequence TCR repertoires, to increase sequencing depth and limit assay-specific biases. Between about 0.85 and 10 billion PBMCs per donor were obtained by leukapheresis. General findings and caveats noted by the study authors: Incomplete sequencing was indicated by rarefaction of sorted-subset datasets, despite the large sequencing depth. Estimated clonotype richness was generally larger for naive than for memory subsets. When a handful of donors were compared, the shared fraction of clonotypes was about 5.2% for naive CD4, around 3.6% for naive CD8, 2.3% for memory CD4, and approximately 0.4% for memory CD8. Compared with non-shared clonotypes, the clonotypes found in all four sorted-subset donors had higher generation probabilities. Pairwise subsampling led to the expectation that sequencing depth would affect the degree of clonotype sharing among donors. The small number of donors limited the genetic and exposure-history diversity represented. Only blood was sampled, and tissue TCR repertoires likely differ from those in blood.

The CDR3 numbers 15 residues from cysteine through phenylalanine. Only the CDR3 DNA stays, 45 bases, in frame from base 1. V is cut back by 3 bases and J by 5 bases, with 10 bases in the junction unmatched. The germline V gene (reference sequence) provides CDR1 SGHNT and CDR2 YYREEE. A note on this clone: There is no known antigen for this receptor. No base qualities exist here, and no much larger clone lies one base off it.

TCR CDR3 regions were amplified from genomic DNA by multiplex PCR using the deep immunoSEQ assay. Genomic DNA extracted from each cell subset was distributed evenly over all wells of several immunoSEQ 96-well plates, and each plate served as one replicate. Each replicate PCR for sorted subsets received about 210 ng genomic DNA, equal to about 30,000 T cell genomes. Purified libraries were measured with a Qubit 3.0 fluorometer, size-checked on a Bioanalyzer 2100, and measured again with the KAPA Library Quantification kit. A separate single-read 150-cycle Illumina NextSeq 550 flow cell was used to sequence each immunoSEQ 96-well plate. The source study handled its data this way. Because the immunoSEQ output held only junctional sequences and lacked quality scores, the filtering could not match the filtering applied to full-length reads. Sequences were annotated with PyIR, a Python wrapper for IgBLAST v1.9, and V/J genes and CDR3 were assigned using IMGT germline references. Reads with weak V/J assignments (E-value above 1e-6), missing CDR3, stop codons, out-of-frame junctions, or ambiguous translated residues were removed. A V3J clonotype was defined by an identical inferred V gene, J gene, and CDR3 amino acid sequence. Percentage overlap between repertoires was calculated by dividing the number of shared unique clonotypes by the size of the smaller repertoire. Three approaches were used to assess repertoire richness: RTK rarefaction, the Chao1 estimator, and Recon v2.1 estimates of unobserved clonotypes. For all TCRbeta clonotypes obtained by the gDNA method from a handful of donors, generation probabilities were computed with OLGA. Here the immuneACCESS table is served through TCRdb, limited to in-frame sequences with V and J called. Missing clones are a known gap in these copies; in checked studies unresolved V genes cover under half, and the rest lacks a known reason. V, J and clone size are taken as reported in that table, and D and trimming were inferred from the DNA itself. The sample table holds about 960,000 clones, of which over 75% were seen once. Approximately 1.5% of the sample rests with the top ten.

The donors were healthy, HIV-negative adults with no recently reported acute infections or vaccinations. All donors were Caucasian adults living in Nashville, Tennessee, USA. Magnetic negative selection was used to enrich CD4+ T cells, after which naive cells were positively selected on CD45RA and the negative fraction became the memory subset. Blood was collected by leukapheresis, and PBMCs were isolated by Ficoll-Histopaque density gradient centrifugation and then cryopreserved in liquid nitrogen vapor phase. Purity and quantity of every magnetically sorted T cell population were checked by analytical flow cytometry. Each sorted fraction had its genomic DNA isolated and then quantified by UV absorbance on a Nanodrop 2000c.

The chain was built from TRBV5-4 and TRBJ2-5, with 7 middle bases fitting TRBD1. The sequenced material came from memory CD4+ T cells sorted from blood. What this sample's cell subset or site label stands for: CD45RA-negative fraction. This TCR was recovered from a man younger than 35 in good health. The CDR3 here reads CASSSGTVGRETQYF. The DNA sequence reads TGTGCCAGCAGCTCCGGGACAGTGGGTAGGGAGACCCAGTACTTC.